These T cell receptor beta chains were read from a single sample in a study of T cell repertoires in MIS-A myocarditis. Repertoires were generated with immunoSEQ multiplex PCR, while TCRdb's copy carries only in-frame clones and drops some. Here the sample spans about 10,000 clones, roughly 90% being singletons. Sequencing was done on a sample of thoracic lymph node tissue obtained at autopsy. Receptors were obtained from a man aged 18 to 29 with fulminant myocarditis from multisystem inflammatory syndrome in adults (MIS-A) after COVID-19. Each CDR3 is given with its conserved first and last residue. D genes are given only for firm matches. Rows give clone size only sometimes, using once, few, many, or a class for an expanded clone.

j_call,v_call,d_call,clone_size,cdr3_aa,cdr3_nt
TRBJ2-7,TRBV7-9,NA,NA,CASSLASGYTSYEQYF,TGTGCCAGCAGCTTAGCTTCGGGTTACACCTCCTACGAGCAGTACTTC
TRBJ2-1,TRBV6-5,TRBD1,NA,CASRLGQSFYNEQFF,TGTGCCAGCAGGTTGGGACAGAGTTTCTACAATGAGCAGTTCTTC
TRBJ1-5,TRBV9,NA,NA,CASSLNEGGSNQPQHF,TGTGCCAGCAGCCTAAACGAGGGGGGTAGCAATCAGCCCCAGCATTTT
TRBJ2-1,TRBV11-2,NA,NA,CASSLRTRNEQFF,TGTGCCAGCAGCTTGAGGACACGAAATGAGCAGTTCTTC
TRBJ1-1,TRBV30,TRBD1,once,CAWTRQGLNTEAFF,TGTGCCTGGACCCGACAGGGTTTGAACACTGAAGCTTTCTTT
TRBJ1-5,TRBV28,NA,NA,CASSLWSDFYSNQPQHF,TGTGCCAGCAGTTTATGGAGTGATTTTTATAGCAATCAGCCCCAGCATTTT
TRBJ1-2,TRBV24-1,NA,NA,CATSDLSGSGYTF,TGTGCCACCAGTGATTTGTCGGGGTCGGGCTACACCTTC
TRBJ2-2,TRBV30,NA,NA,CAWSFNLGAGELFF,TGTGCCTGGAGTTTTAACCTTGGGGCCGGGGAGCTGTTTTTT
TRBJ2-3,TRBV27,NA,NA,CASSSGLAGTDTQYF,TGTGCCAGCAGTTCCGGACTGGCCGGCACAGATACGCAGTATTTT
TRBJ1-5,TRBV2,TRBD1,NA,CASSMDRGYQPQHF,TGTGCCAGCAGCATGGACAGGGGGTATCAGCCCCAGCATTTT
TRBJ2-5,TRBV4-3,NA,NA,CASSQVGRGQETQYF,TGCGCCAGCAGCCAAGTGGGGAGGGGGCAAGAGACCCAGTACTTC
TRBJ2-3,TRBV11-2,NA,NA,CASSHQAAGTDTQYF,TGTGCCAGCAGCCACCAGGCGGCCGGCACAGATACGCAGTATTTT
TRBJ1-2,TRBV28,TRBD1,NA,CASSSGTAINYGYTF,TGTGCCAGCAGTTCCGGGACAGCGATAAACTATGGCTACACCTTC
TRBJ1-5,TRBV27,NA,NA,CASTPLGANSNQPQHF,TGTGCCAGCACCCCCTTGGGGGCGAATAGCAATCAGCCCCAGCATTTT
TRBJ1-6,TRBV6-5,TRBD1,NA,CASRVYRGLESPLHF,TGTGCCAGCAGAGTATACAGGGGTTTAGAGTCACCCCTCCACTTT
TRBJ1-6,TRBV19,NA,NA,CASSRVWGMDNSPLHF,TGTGCCAGTAGCAGGGTATGGGGTATGGATAATTCACCCCTCCACTTT
TRBJ2-7,TRBV4-1,NA,NA,CAGSQPGGTYEQYF,TGCGCCGGCAGCCAACCCGGGGGAACCTACGAGCAGTACTTC
TRBJ1-1,TRBV19,NA,NA,CASSDRKSMNTEAFF,TGTGCCAGTAGCGACAGAAAAAGTATGAACACTGAAGCTTTCTTT
TRBJ1-1,TRBV3-1/TRBV3-2,NA,NA,CASSQGGPGMNTEAFF,TGTGCCAGCAGCCAAGGTGGACCGGGAATGAACACTGAAGCTTTCTTT
TRBJ2-5,TRBV10-3,NA,NA,CAISGLEQETQYF,TGTGCCATCAGTGGACTAGAGCAAGAGACCCAGTACTTC